This note documents a single T cell receptor beta chain sequence. The data were taken from a study of blood T cell repertoires in COVID-19. Germline V lookup: CDR1 PRHDT, CDR2 FYEKMQ (reference sequence). V dropped 3 bases and J dropped 1 base, with 19 bases sitting between them. CDR3 size: 18 residues. The protocol was immunoSEQ multiplex PCR, while the TCRdb copy is restricted to in-frame clones and leaves out a portion. The sample lists roughly 300,000 clones; about 90% were seen once. The TCR originated in a woman in her forties or fifties who had recovered from COVID-19. The rearrangement joins TRBV13 to TRBJ1-3; D may be TRBD1 (6 bases). Sample: peripheral blood. The CDR3 DNA sequence: TGTGCCAGCAGCTTGGTGCAGGGGATCTCTCGGTCTGGAAACACCATATATTTT. It is translated as CASSLVQGISRSGNTIYF. Full variable domain (rest looked up from reference TRBV13 and TRBJ1-3): AAGVIQSPRHLIKEKRETATLKCYPIPRHDTVYWYQQGPGQDPQFLISFYEKMQSDKGSIPDRFSAQQFSDYHSELNMSSLELGDSALYFCASSLVQGISRSGNTIYFGEGSWLTVV.